The sequence of this TCR beta chain was determined in a study of blood T cell repertoires in COVID-19. Across the study: Nucleic acid was either cDNA or gDNA, and it came from T cells, B-cell-depleted T cells, or PBMCs.

Followed longitudinally, the Seattle patients had been enrolled during active infection. The CDR3 runs 14 residues. V was trimmed by 3 bases and J by 5 bases, leaving 10 bases between them. The germline V gene has CDR1 LNHDA and CDR2 SQIVND (reference sequence). Clones were sequenced by immunoSEQ multiplex PCR, and TCRdb holds only the in-frame ones, with some missing. The table records about 350,000 clones, almost 90% of them present only once. This receptor was obtained from a woman in her 70s with COVID-19, enrolled during active disease. The sequencing input was peripheral blood. The gene calls are TRBV19 and TRBJ1-4; unclear D gene. The CDR3 reads CASSINGQNEKLFF. The CDR3 DNA is TGTGCCAGTAGTATTAATGGGCAGAATGAAAAACTGTTTTTT.